The source of this T cell receptor (beta chain) is a study of T cells in Graves' hyperthyroidism and ophthalmopathy. This clonotype has a count of ten or more. This CDR3 contains 15 residues. J was trimmed by 2 bases and V by 6 bases; bases with no gene match: 7. CDR1 is MNHNS, CDR2 SASEGT, per germline. It was RNA transcripts that yielded the amplified TCR beta CDR3 regions. TCR CDR3 regions were first amplified by RT-PCR with HTBI primers. TCRdb independently ran MiXCR on the multiplex PCR reads; one entry per CDR3 protein. The sample gives about 600,000 distinct CDR3 sequences, roughly a sixth of which show up once; around 3.5% is in the top ten.

This sequence was found in a woman in her thirties or forties with Graves' ophthalmopathy. The V call is TRBV6-1, the J call TRBJ2-5, with 9 nucleotides matching TRBD1. Sequencing used blood. Here the CDR3 reads CASRGTGREQETQYF. For the CDR3, the DNA is TGTGCCAGCAGGGGGACAGGGAGGGAACAAGAGACCCAGTACTTC.